This record concerns one T cell receptor beta chain sequence. Its matching antigen is unknown. The sample comes from a study of monozygotic twins with inflammatory bowel disease. Study-wide results and caveats: Healthy twins showed more clonotype sharing with others than IBD patients, especially patients with disease activity.

This CDR3 spans 14 amino acids. Germline lookup yields CDR1 MNHNY and CDR2 SVGAGI (reference sequence). Total RNA from whole blood was isolated with no T cell sorting. One entry per CDR3 protein, without DNA, is what TCRdb gives after re-calling the 5' RACE reads. The table lists some 400,000 distinct CDR3 sequences. The sequenced sample was blood. The rearrangement joins TRBV6-6 to TRBJ2-5; without DNA, the TCRdb call of TRBD1 cannot be checked. This TCR came from a human donor with ulcerative colitis or Crohn's disease, or a healthy co-twin of an affected twin (not recorded which). This CDR3 is CASSYKGRQETQYF.